The 18 T cell receptor beta chains reported below all come from one sample, sequenced in a study of cytomegalovirus exposure and HLA in healthy donors. Researchers ran the PCR with 60 Vbeta and 13 Jbeta primers. The protocol was immunoSEQ multiplex PCR, while the TCRdb copy is restricted to in-frame clones and leaves out a portion. The sample holds approximately 200,000 clones, around 80% seen once. Sequencing was carried out using PBMCs. Receptor source: a man aged 35 to 55 in good health and CMV-seronegative.

The chain recombines TRBV5-1 with TRBJ2-2, with 9 bases fitting TRBD1. Germline CDR1 SGHRS, CDR2 YFSETQ. There are 17 residues in the CDR3. The junction had 9 bases not matched to a gene; V was cut back by 3 bases and J by 3 bases. The CDR3 nucleotides are TGCGCCAGCAGCTCACCTACCGGGACAGGGTACACCGGGGAGCTGTTTTTT. It is translated as CASSSPTGTGYTGELFF.

V and J are TRBV6-1 and TRBJ2-5; weak D call: TRBD2 (6 bases). Germline assignment: CDR1 MNHNS and CDR2 SASEGT. The CDR3 is made up of 14 amino acids. Trimming shortened V by 1 base and J by 4 bases, and 10 bases separated the two germline ends. CDR3 in DNA: TGTGCCAGCAGTGAAGGTCGGGGAGGAGAGACCCAGTACTTC. Translating gives CASSEGRGGETQYF.

The chain has TRBV27 and TRBJ2-2; 14 nucleotides match TRBD2. J gave up 4 bases and V 8 bases, and 12 bases lay outside the gene matches. CDR1 MNHEY and CDR2 SMNVEV come from the germline V gene (reference sequence). The CDR3 covers 18 residues. The CDR3 spells CASESTSGRGVATGELFF. The CDR3 DNA sequence: TGTGCCAGCGAGTCGACTAGCGGGAGGGGGGTCGCCACCGGGGAGCTGTTTTTT.

The chain combines TRBV6-5 with TRBJ1-2, with TRBD1 matching 7 bases. The CDR3 covers 13 residues. Germline assignment: CDR1 MNHEY and CDR2 SVGAGI. J gave up 4 bases and V 6 bases, and 5 bases lay outside the gene matches. The CDR3 bases are TGTGCCAGCAGACGACAGGGTCTCTATGGCTACACCTTC. Its protein is CASRRQGLYGYTF.

This clone was detected only once. The CDR3 sequence: CASSGQMGDTQYF. DNA of the CDR3: TGCGCCAGCAGCGGACAGATGGGAGATACGCAGTATTTT. V gene TRBV5-1 combines with J gene TRBJ2-3; a possible D gene is TRBD1 (6 bases). Germline-derived CDR1 and CDR2 are SGHRS and YFSETQ. The CDR3 covers 13 residues. V was cut by 4 bases and J by 5 bases, with 11 bases left in between.

The CDR3 DNA follows: TGTGCCAGCAGCCAAGCCCTTCTAGCGGGCTCCTACAATGAGCAGTTCTTC. This translates into CASSQALLAGSYNEQFF. The chain is built from TRBV4-2 and TRBJ2-1; 8 nucleotides match TRBD2. The CDR3 spans 17 residues. J was trimmed by 0 bases and V by 1 base; bases with no gene match: 5. Germline CDR1 reads LGHNA; CDR2 reads YNFKEQ.

The chain employs TRBV6-6 and TRBJ2-7; 12 bases match TRBD2. The CDR3 consists of 14 residues. CDR1 is MNHNY, CDR2 SVGAGI, per germline (reference sequence). Trimming at V came to 5 bases and at J to 3 bases, leaving 2 bases not matched to a gene. CDR3 bases: TGTGCCAGCAGTCAACTAGCGGGAGGCTACGAGCAGTACTTC. As protein: CASSQLAGGYEQYF.

The chain recombines TRBV4-2 with TRBJ1-1; 7 bases are shared with TRBD1. The CDR3 runs to 15 residues. Losses at the gene ends were 0 bases for V and 4 bases for J; bases not matched to a gene: 5. Germline CDR1 is LGHNA and CDR2 is YNFKEQ. The CDR3 reads CASSQDDDRATEAFF. CDR3 nucleotide sequence: TGTGCCAGCAGCCAAGATGACGACAGGGCCACTGAAGCTTTCTTT.

To note about this clone: Other DNA sequences within the sample encode an identical CDR3. The V call is TRBV7-6, the J call TRBJ2-2, with 9 bases matching TRBD1. The CDR3 is 16 amino acids. With 2 bases clipped from V and 2 bases from J, the junction kept 3 bases outside the gene matches. Germline CDR1 SGHVS, CDR2 FNYEAQ. DNA for the CDR3: TGTGCCAGCAGCTTACGGACAGGGGATAACACCGGGGAGCTGTTTTTT. It codes for CASSLRTGDNTGELFF.

The chain links TRBV9 to TRBJ2-5; 11 bases agree with TRBD1. CDR1 and CDR2 from the germline V gene are SGDLS and YYNGEE. This CDR3 region has 15 residues. Losses at the gene ends were 2 bases for V and 2 bases for J; bases not matched to a gene: 2. The CDR3 DNA is TGTGCCAGCAGCGTTTGGGACAGGGGGCAAGAGACCCAGTACTTC. Amino acids: CASSVWDRGQETQYF.

This clone was observed once. The chain employs TRBV29-1 and TRBJ1-2; perhaps TRBD1 as D (6 bases). CDR3 length equals 14 residues. CDR1 SQVTM and CDR2 ANQGSEA come from the germline V gene. V was cut by 6 bases and J by 4 bases, with 18 bases left in between. Here the CDR3 DNA reads TGCAGCGTCCAAACGAGGGGGTATACCTATGGCTACACCTTC. Encoded protein: CSVQTRGYTYGYTF. The full variable domain, completed using reference TRBV29-1 and TRBJ1-2, is SAVISQKPSRDICQRGTSLTIQCQVDSQVTMMFWYRQQPGQSLTLIATANQGSEATYESGFVIDKFPISRPNLTFSTLTVSNMSPEDSSIYLCSVQTRGYTYGYTFGSGTRLTVV.

The gene calls are TRBV7-8 and TRBJ1-2; TRBD1 matches at 11 bases. In germline, CDR1 is SGHVS, CDR2 FQNEAQ. The ends lost 1 base at V and 1 base at J; junction bases unmatched: 5. The length of the CDR3 is 17 residues. CDR3 amino acids: CASSLGRTGGDNYGYTF. CDR3 in DNA: TGTGCCAGCAGCTTAGGACGGACAGGGGGCGATAACTATGGCTACACCTTC.

The chain links TRBV27 to TRBJ2-3; no clear D gene. The CDR3 totals 14 residues. The germline CDR1 and CDR2 sequences are MNHEY and SMNVEV (reference sequence). Trimming took 5 bases from V and 4 from J, leaving 13 bases between them. CDR3 in amino acids: CASSLGARADTQYF. In nucleotides, the CDR3 is TGTGCCAGCAGTCTCGGAGCCCGGGCAGATACGCAGTATTTT.

This sequence joins TRBV19 and TRBJ1-2, with D perhaps TRBD1 (6 bases). V was clipped by 9 bases and J by 3 bases, with 14 bases between them. Germline V gene sequence: CDR1 LNHDA, CDR2 SQIVND (reference sequence). The CDR3 is 13 residues long. The CDR3 here is CASETGNHYGYTF. The CDR3, as DNA: TGTGCCAGCGAAACAGGGAACCACTATGGCTACACCTTC.

The genes are TRBV27 and TRBJ1-2, with D possibly being TRBD1 (6 bases). V was cut by 4 bases and J by 1 base, with 19 bases left in between. Germline V gene sequence: CDR1 MNHEY, CDR2 SMNVEV (reference sequence). This CDR3 region has 17 residues. CDR3 region: CASSSGPGRGDNYGYTF. The CDR3 DNA sequence: TGTGCCAGCAGTTCAGGGCCGGGCAGGGGTGATAACTATGGCTACACCTTC.

Only a few counts were recorded for this clone. V usage is TRBV27 and J usage is TRBJ1-2; the match to TRBD1 covers 9 bases. This CDR3 has 14 amino acids. V trimming: 4 bases; J trimming: 7 bases; junction bases outside the gene matches: 7. Per the germline V gene, CDR1 is MNHEY and CDR2 is SMNVEV (reference sequence). CDR3 coding DNA: TGTGCCAGCAGTTCTCCTGGGACAGGGAGTGGCTACACCTTC. Translation: CASSSPGTGSGYTF.

The chain couples TRBV6-5 to TRBJ2-7; TRBD2 matches 7 bases. The length of the CDR3 is 14 residues. V trimming: 8 bases; J trimming: 3 bases; junction bases outside the gene matches: 10. Germline CDR1 reads MNHEY; CDR2 reads SVGAGI. CDR3 loop: CASGDKAGNYEQYF. In DNA form, the CDR3 reads TGTGCCAGCGGGGATAAAGCGGGGAACTACGAGCAGTACTTC.

V and J are TRBV16 and TRBJ1-2; 8 nucleotides align to TRBD1. The V segment lost 7 bases and the J segment 4 bases; nucleotides outside the gene matches: 8. Germline assignment: CDR1 KGHSY and CDR2 FQNENV. The CDR3 is 14 amino acids. The CDR3 DNA reads TGTGCCAGCAATTCTTCAGGGGGCACCTATGGCTACACCTTC. It yields the protein CASNSSGGTYGYTF.